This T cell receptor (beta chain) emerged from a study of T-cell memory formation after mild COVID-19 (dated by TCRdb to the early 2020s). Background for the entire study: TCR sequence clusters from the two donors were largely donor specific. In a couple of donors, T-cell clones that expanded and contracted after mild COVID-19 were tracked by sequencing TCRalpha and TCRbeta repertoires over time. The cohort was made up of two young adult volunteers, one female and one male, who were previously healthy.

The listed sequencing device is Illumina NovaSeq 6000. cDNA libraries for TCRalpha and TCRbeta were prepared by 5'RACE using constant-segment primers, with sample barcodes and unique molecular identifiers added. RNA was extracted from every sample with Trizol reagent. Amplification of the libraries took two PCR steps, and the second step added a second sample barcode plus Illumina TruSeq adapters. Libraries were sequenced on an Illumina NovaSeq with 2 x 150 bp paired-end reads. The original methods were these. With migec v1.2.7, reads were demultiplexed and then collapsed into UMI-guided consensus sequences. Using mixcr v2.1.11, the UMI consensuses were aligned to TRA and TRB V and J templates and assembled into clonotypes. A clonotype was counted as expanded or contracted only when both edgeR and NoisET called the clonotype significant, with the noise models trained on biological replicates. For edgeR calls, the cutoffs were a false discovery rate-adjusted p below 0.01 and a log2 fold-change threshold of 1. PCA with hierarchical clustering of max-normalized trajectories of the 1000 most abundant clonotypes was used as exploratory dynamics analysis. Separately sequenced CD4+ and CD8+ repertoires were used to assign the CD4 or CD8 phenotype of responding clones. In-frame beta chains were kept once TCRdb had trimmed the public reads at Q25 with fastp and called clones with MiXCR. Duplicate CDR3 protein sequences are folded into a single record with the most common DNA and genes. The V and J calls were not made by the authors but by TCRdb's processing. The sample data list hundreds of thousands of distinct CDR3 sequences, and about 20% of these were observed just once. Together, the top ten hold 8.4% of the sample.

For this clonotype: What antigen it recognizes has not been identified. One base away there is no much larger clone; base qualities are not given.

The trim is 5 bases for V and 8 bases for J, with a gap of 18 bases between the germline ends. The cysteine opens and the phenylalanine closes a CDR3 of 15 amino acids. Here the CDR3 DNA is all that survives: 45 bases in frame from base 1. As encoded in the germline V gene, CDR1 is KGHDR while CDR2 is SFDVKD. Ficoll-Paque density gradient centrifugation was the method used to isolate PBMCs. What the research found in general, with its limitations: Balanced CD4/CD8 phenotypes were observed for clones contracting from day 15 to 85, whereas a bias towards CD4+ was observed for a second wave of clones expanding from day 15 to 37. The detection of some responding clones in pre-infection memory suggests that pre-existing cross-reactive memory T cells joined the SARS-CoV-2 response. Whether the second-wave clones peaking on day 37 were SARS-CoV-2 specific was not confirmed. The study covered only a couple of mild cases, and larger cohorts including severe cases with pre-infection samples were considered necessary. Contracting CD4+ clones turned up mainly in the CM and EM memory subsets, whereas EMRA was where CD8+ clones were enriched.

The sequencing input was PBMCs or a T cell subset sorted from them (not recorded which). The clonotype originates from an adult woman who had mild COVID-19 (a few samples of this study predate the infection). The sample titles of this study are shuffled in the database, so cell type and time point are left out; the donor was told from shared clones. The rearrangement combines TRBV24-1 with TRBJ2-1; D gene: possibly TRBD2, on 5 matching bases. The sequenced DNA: TGTGCCACCAGTGCCCTCTCAACGGCAGCGGATGAGCAGTTCTTC. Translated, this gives CATSALSTAADEQFF.